These T cell receptor beta chains were read from a single sample in a study of T cell changes during pregnancy in multiple sclerosis. Some clones are missing from TCRdb's copy, which holds only in-frame ones; the method was immunoSEQ multiplex PCR. Of about 73,000 clones detected, roughly 88% appear once; the ten largest clones hold 9.5%. This specimen consisted of peripheral blood, obtained after pregnancy. Receptors originate from a female donor in good health, enrolled as a control in a pregnancy study. Each CDR3 is given with its conserved first and last residue. The order of the fields is clone size, D gene, V gene, J gene, CDR3 DNA, CDR3 protein. The D gene is left open where the match is weak. Some rows have no size entry. The others give once, few or many, or a class for an expanded clone.

size: NA
D: NA
V: TRBV5-6
J: TRBJ2-7
DNA: TGTGCCAGCAGCTTCCTCGGCGGGTCTATCTACGAGCAGTACTTC
CDR3: CASSFLGGSIYEQYF

size: once
D: TRBD2
V: TRBV9
J: TRBJ2-3
DNA: TGTGCCAGCAGCGTACCGGGAGGGCGTACAGATACGCAGTATTTT
CDR3: CASSVPGGRTDTQYF

size: NA
D: NA
V: TRBV7-9
J: TRBJ2-1
DNA: TGTGCCAGCAGCTTAGACCAGTGGGAGCAGTTCTTC
CDR3: CASSLDQWEQFF

size: NA
D: NA
V: TRBV7-9
J: TRBJ1-1
DNA: TGTGCCAGCAGCTCGCAGGAAATACACATGAACACTGAAGCTTTCTTT
CDR3: CASSSQEIHMNTEAFF

size: NA
D: NA
V: TRBV6-9
J: TRBJ2-1
DNA: TGTGCCAGCAGTTGCCCAGGGCCTCCCTACAATGAGCAGTTCTTC
CDR3: CASSCPGPPYNEQFF

size: NA
D: TRBD1
V: TRBV12-5
J: TRBJ1-2
DNA: TGTGCTAGTGGTTTGGTCCCCAGGGGGCAAGGCTACACCTTC
CDR3: CASGLVPRGQGYTF

size: NA
D: TRBD2
V: TRBV5-6
J: TRBJ2-1
DNA: TGTGCCAGCAGCTACCGGACTAGCGGGAGAAATGAGCAGTTCTTC
CDR3: CASSYRTSGRNEQFF

size: NA
D: NA
V: TRBV6-1
J: TRBJ2-3
DNA: TGTGCCAGCAGGGGGCTCCTCACAGATACGCAGTATTTT
CDR3: CASRGLLTDTQYF

size: few
D: NA
V: TRBV6-1
J: TRBJ2-5
DNA: TGTGCCAGCAGTGACCGGGGGGAGACCCAGTACTTC
CDR3: CASSDRGETQYF

size: NA
D: NA
V: TRBV6-5
J: TRBJ2-7
DNA: TGTGCCAGCAGGAGGGGGTCGACCTACGAGCAGTACTTC
CDR3: CASRRGSTYEQYF

size: once
D: NA
V: TRBV25-1
J: TRBJ1-4
DNA: TGTGCCAGCAGTGGACCCCAGGGGCGGGAAAAACTGTTTTTT
CDR3: CASSGPQGREKLFF

size: once
D: TRBD2
V: TRBV5-6
J: TRBJ2-7
DNA: TGTGCCAGCAGCGGCCGGGGGGACTACGAGCAGTACTTC
CDR3: CASSGRGDYEQYF

size: NA
D: TRBD1
V: TRBV27
J: TRBJ2-3
DNA: TGTGCCAGCAGTCCCAGGTACAGGGGAAGCACAGATACGCAGTATTTT
CDR3: CASSPRYRGSTDTQYF

size: NA
D: NA
V: TRBV5-1
J: TRBJ2-1
DNA: TGCGCCAGCAGCTTCACTGCCTCCTACAATGAGCAGTTCTTC
CDR3: CASSFTASYNEQFF

size: NA
D: NA
V: TRBV5-1
J: TRBJ2-7
DNA: TGCGCCAGCAGCCAAGGACTACGTGGAACCTACGAGCAGTACTTC
CDR3: CASSQGLRGTYEQYF

size: NA
D: TRBD2
V: TRBV5-1
J: TRBJ2-5
DNA: TGCGCCAGCAGCTGGGGTAGCGGGAGTGTTCCAGAGACCCAGTACTTC
CDR3: CASSWGSGSVPETQYF

size: once
D: TRBD1
V: TRBV28
J: TRBJ2-5
DNA: TGTGCCAGCGGGAAGAGAGGGGACAGTAACTTC
CDR3: CASGKRGDSNF

size: NA
D: NA
V: TRBV2
J: TRBJ2-1
DNA: TGTGCCAGCAGTGAAGCGCTAGTGAGGGAAGCTGAGCAGTTCTTC
CDR3: CASSEALVREAEQFF

size: NA
D: NA
V: TRBV29-1
J: TRBJ1-1
DNA: TGCAGCGGCAAGGGAGGGACTGAAGCTTTCTTT
CDR3: CSGKGGTEAFF

size: NA
D: TRBD2
V: TRBV2
J: TRBJ2-1
DNA: TGTGCCAGCAGTCTGGGACTAGCGGAGTACAATGAGCAGTTCTTC
CDR3: CASSLGLAEYNEQFF

size: NA
D: NA
V: TRBV6-5
J: TRBJ1-2
DNA: TGTGCCAGCAGTTACTCGAACAACCATGGCTACACCTTC
CDR3: CASSYSNNHGYTF

size: NA
D: NA
V: TRBV28
J: TRBJ1-1
DNA: TGTGCCAGCAGTTCCATGGCCCTCCCTAACACTGAAGCTTTCTTT
CDR3: CASSSMALPNTEAFF

size: NA
D: TRBD1
V: TRBV15
J: TRBJ2-2
DNA: TGTGCCACCACCTCGGGGACAGGGGTCACCGGGGAGCTGTTTTTT
CDR3: CATTSGTGVTGELFF

size: NA
D: TRBD1
V: TRBV5-1
J: TRBJ1-6
DNA: TGCGCCAGCACAACCGACAGGGCGCCTTCACCCCTCCACTTT
CDR3: CASTTDRAPSPLHF

size: NA
D: TRBD1
V: TRBV28
J: TRBJ1-2
DNA: TGTGCCAGCAGATGGACAGGGGGAGATGGCTACACCTTC
CDR3: CASRWTGGDGYTF

size: NA
D: TRBD2
V: TRBV9
J: TRBJ2-3
DNA: TGTGCCAGCAGCAAGGCGGGGGTTAGCACAGATACGCAGTATTTT
CDR3: CASSKAGVSTDTQYF

size: NA
D: TRBD2
V: TRBV19
J: TRBJ2-1
DNA: TGTGCCAGTAGTAAACTAGCGGGAGAAATGAATGAGCAGTTCTTC
CDR3: CASSKLAGEMNEQFF

size: NA
D: NA
V: TRBV19
J: TRBJ1-2
DNA: TGTGCCAGTAGTCTCGGCCCCGGGGACTATGGCTACACCTTC
CDR3: CASSLGPGDYGYTF

size: NA
D: NA
V: TRBV2
J: TRBJ1-5
DNA: TGTGCCAGCAGACCGGGACTAGTCGATCAGCCCCAGCATTTT
CDR3: CASRPGLVDQPQHF

size: many
D: NA
V: TRBV5-4
J: TRBJ2-7
DNA: TGTGCCAGCAGACTTGACTCCGACTCCTACGAGCAGTACTTC
CDR3: CASRLDSDSYEQYF

size: NA
D: TRBD2
V: TRBV7-9
J: TRBJ2-7
DNA: TGTGCCAGCAGCTTAGTTCCTAGCGGGGTTAGCTCCTACGAGCAGTACTTC
CDR3: CASSLVPSGVSSYEQYF

size: NA
D: TRBD2
V: TRBV13
J: TRBJ2-5
DNA: TGTGCCAGCAGCTTTTGGACTAGCGGGGGGCCCCAAGAGACCCAGTACTTC
CDR3: CASSFWTSGGPQETQYF

size: NA
D: NA
V: TRBV5-6
J: TRBJ1-1
DNA: TGTGCCAGCAGCTCCCCCGACAGGAACACTGAAGCTTTCTTT
CDR3: CASSSPDRNTEAFF

size: once
D: NA
V: TRBV30
J: TRBJ2-6
DNA: TGTGCCTGGAGTGTAACGGTTAGCTCTGGGGCCAACGTCCTGACTTTC
CDR3: CAWSVTVSSGANVLTF

size: NA
D: TRBD1
V: TRBV6-1
J: TRBJ1-2
DNA: TGTGCCAGCAGTGATTGGTCGGGACAGAACTATGGCTACACCTTC
CDR3: CASSDWSGQNYGYTF

size: NA
D: TRBD2
V: TRBV2
J: TRBJ2-3
DNA: TGTGCCAGCACCAAATCCGGGACTATCGCCACAGATACGCAGTATTTT
CDR3: CASTKSGTIATDTQYF

size: NA
D: NA
V: TRBV21-1
J: TRBJ2-7
DNA: TGTGCCAGCAGCAAAGGGCCAGGGGGCGCCTACGAGCAGTACTTC
CDR3: CASSKGPGGAYEQYF

size: once
D: NA
V: TRBV7-7
J: TRBJ2-7
DNA: TGTGCTAGCAGCCCGGGACATTCCTACGAGCAGTACTTC
CDR3: CASSPGHSYEQYF

size: NA
D: NA
V: TRBV29-1
J: TRBJ2-6
DNA: TGCAGCGTTGAAAGTCGAGGTCCTCCTACCTCTGGGGCCAACGTCCTGACTTTC
CDR3: CSVESRGPPTSGANVLTF

size: NA
D: NA
V: TRBV7-8
J: TRBJ2-3
DNA: TGTGCCAGCAGCTTACCACTAACAGATACGCAGTATTTT
CDR3: CASSLPLTDTQYF

size: NA
D: TRBD1
V: TRBV6-5
J: TRBJ1-1
DNA: TGTGCCAGCAGCTACGGACAGGGCAACACTGAAGCTTTCTTT
CDR3: CASSYGQGNTEAFF

size: NA
D: TRBD2
V: TRBV9
J: TRBJ2-7
DNA: TGTGCCAGCAGCGTAGGGGTGTCTAGCGGGAGGACCTACGAGCAGTACTTC
CDR3: CASSVGVSSGRTYEQYF

size: once
D: TRBD1
V: TRBV6-1
J: TRBJ1-5
DNA: TGTGCCAGCAGTGAGTCGGACAGGGGCGGGCAGCCCCAGCATTTT
CDR3: CASSESDRGGQPQHF

size: NA
D: NA
V: TRBV7-2
J: TRBJ2-7
DNA: TGTGCCAGCAGCCCGGTAGCCGATTCCTACGAGCAGTACTTC
CDR3: CASSPVADSYEQYF

size: NA
D: NA
V: TRBV28
J: TRBJ2-7
DNA: TGTGCCAGCAGTTTAGTACTCACCGAGCAGTACTTC
CDR3: CASSLVLTEQYF

size: NA
D: TRBD1
V: TRBV5-4
J: TRBJ2-2
DNA: TGTGCCAGCAGCCCCCCCCGGGACAGGGTGATGGGCGGGGAGCTGTTTTTT
CDR3: CASSPPRDRVMGGELFF

size: once
D: TRBD1
V: TRBV30
J: TRBJ2-7
DNA: TGTGCCCTGGGACAGACCTACGAGCAGTACTTC
CDR3: CALGQTYEQYF

size: once
D: NA
V: TRBV2
J: TRBJ1-1
DNA: TGTGCCAGCAGTGAAACAGGGTACACTGAAGCTTTCTTT
CDR3: CASSETGYTEAFF

size: once
D: TRBD1
V: TRBV7-2
J: TRBJ2-7
DNA: TGTGCCAGCACCTGGGACAGGGCCTACGAGCAGTACTTC
CDR3: CASTWDRAYEQYF

size: few
D: TRBD1
V: TRBV7-9
J: TRBJ1-4
DNA: TGTGCCAGCAGCTACAGCAGGGGGACCCGCGGGAAACTGTTTTTT
CDR3: CASSYSRGTRGKLFF